This TCR beta chain emerged from a study of cytomegalovirus exposure and HLA in healthy donors. The PCR employed 60 Vbeta primers together with 13 Jbeta primers. Produced via immunoSEQ multiplex PCR; TCRdb's table is partial and in-frame only. The sample includes fewer than 120,000 clones, approximately 83% of them seen just once. Looked up from germline, CDR1 is MNHEY and CDR2 is SVGAGI. The V gene lost 8 bases and the J gene lost 0 bases, with 14 bases spanning the gap. The CDR3 is 15 residues long. V is TRBV6-5 and J is TRBJ1-3; D perhaps matches TRBD1 (5 bases). This receptor was obtained from a middle-aged man in good health and CMV-seronegative. Sample: PBMCs. The CDR3 coding sequence is TGTGCCAGCGCTCAGGGAGGCACCTCTGGAAACACCATATATTTT. It codes for CASAQGGTSGNTIYF.